This TCR beta chain was recorded in a study of blood T cell repertoires in COVID-19. Background on the study: COVID-19 samples from acute and convalescent phases originated in the United States, Italy and Spain. PBMCs, B-cell-depleted T cells, or T cells provided the cDNA or gDNA that made up the material.

Germline values: CDR1 LGHDT, CDR2 YNNKEL (reference sequence). Trimming shortened V by 1 base and J by 6 bases, and 13 bases separated the two germline ends. CDR3 length: 14 residues. Participants, 18 to 89 years old, spanned fewer than 25 US areas. Only in-frame clones appear in the TCRdb table, and some are missing; sequencing was by immunoSEQ multiplex PCR. The repertoire holds about 160,000 clones, with about four fifths as singletons. The rearrangement links TRBV3-1 (or the pseudogene TRBV3-2) to TRBJ2-7, with D possibly matching TRBD1 (5 bases). This receptor was identified in a woman between 55 and 75 years old who had recovered from COVID-19. The specimen was PBMCs or T cells enriched from blood (not recorded which). For the CDR3, the DNA is TGTGCCAGCAGCCAAGGACAGCCCAGGAGCGAGCAGTACTTC. It is translated as CASSQGQPRSEQYF.